This T cell receptor beta chain is drawn from a study of blood T cell repertoires in COVID-19. Sequenced by immunoSEQ multiplex PCR; TCRdb stores in-frame clones only, minus some. The top ten clones hold 7% to 8.5% of a sample with under 250,000 clones, around 82% of them seen once. Sequencing was carried out using peripheral blood. The origin of this receptor is a woman in her 70s with acute or convalescent COVID-19.

CDR3 DNA sequence: TGTGCCAGCAGCTTACAGAGGGACACTGAAGCTTTCTTT. This sequence encodes CASSLQRDTEAFF. The V call is TRBV7-9, the J call TRBJ1-1, with unresolved D. Germline V gene lookup returns CDR1 SEHNR and CDR2 FQNEAQ (reference sequence). Trimming left V 2 bases short and J 3 bases short, with 7 bases between. CDR3 length: 13 residues. The variable domain in full, completed from reference TRBV7-9 and TRBJ1-1, reads DTGVSQNPRHKITKRGQNVTFRCDPISEHNRLYWYRQTLGQGPEFLTYFQNEAQLEKSRLLSDRFSAERPKGSFSTLEIQRTEQGDSAMYLCASSLQRDTEAFFGQGTRLTVV.